These T cell receptor beta chains were read from a single sample in a study of blood T cell repertoires in COVID-19. Some clones are missing from TCRdb's copy, which holds only in-frame ones; the method was immunoSEQ multiplex PCR. The repertoire holds over 200,000 clones, with around nine tenths as singletons. The sample was peripheral blood. Receptor source: a woman aged 55-69 years with acute or convalescent COVID-19. CDR3s include the opening cysteine and the closing phenylalanine or tryptophan. Fields, in order: D gene, clone size, J gene, V gene, CDR3 DNA, CDR3 protein. A D gene is named only where the DNA matches it firmly. Only part of the rows carry a size: once, few, many, or a class if the clone is expanded.

-,-,TRBJ2-7,TRBV7-2,TGTGCCAGCAGCCCTGAGGCAGTATCCTACGAGCAGTACTTC,CASSPEAVSYEQYF
TRBD1,-,TRBJ1-5,TRBV30,TGTGCCTGGAGTTACAGGGGTAATCAGCCCCAGCATTTT,CAWSYRGNQPQHF
TRBD1,few,TRBJ2-7,TRBV19,TGTGCCAGTAGCGGCGGAGGGGACAGGGGCTACGAGCAGTACTTC,CASSGGGDRGYEQYF
-,-,TRBJ1-6,TRBV9,TGTGCCAGCAGCGTAGGAAGTAGCTCCTATAATTCACCCCTCCACTTT,CASSVGSSSYNSPLHF
-,-,TRBJ2-5,TRBV4-2,TGTGCCAGCAGCCTGCAGGGCATGAGGGAGACCCAGTACTTC,CASSLQGMRETQYF
TRBD1,-,TRBJ1-2,TRBV4-1,TGCGCCAGCAGCCAGGGACAGGAAATCTATGGCTACACCTTC,CASSQGQEIYGYTF
TRBD1,-,TRBJ2-5,TRBV7-9,TGTGCCAGCAGCTTAGTTGGGGACAGAGAGACCCAGTACTTC,CASSLVGDRETQYF
-,few,TRBJ2-2,TRBV29-1,TGCAGCGTTGTCGGTTCGGGAAGCATCTCCACCGGGGAGCTGTTTTTT,CSVVGSGSISTGELFF
TRBD2,-,TRBJ2-5,TRBV9,TGTGCCAGCAGCGCGGGGACTAGCGGGGGCCCGGGAGAGACCCAGTACTTC,CASSAGTSGGPGETQYF
-,-,TRBJ1-5,TRBV28,TGTGCCAGCAGTTCACTTGTCCGGCCCCAGCATTTT,CASSSLVRPQHF
-,-,TRBJ2-2,TRBV4-3,TGCGCCAGCAGCCAACTAGCAGCTGGGGAGCTGTTTTTT,CASSQLAAGELFF
-,-,TRBJ1-5,TRBV30,TGTGCCTGGAGTGGAGGGCCCCGAGGCAATCAGCCCCAGCATTTT,CAWSGGPRGNQPQHF
TRBD1,-,TRBJ1-2,TRBV30,TGTGCCTGGACGCCCTTGACAGGGGGTGCCTATGGCTACACCTTC,CAWTPLTGGAYGYTF
-,-,TRBJ2-7,TRBV3-1/TRBV3-2,TGTGCCAGCAGGCCAACGGGGAGTGGGTACGAGCAGTACTTC,CASRPTGSGYEQYF
TRBD2,-,TRBJ2-1,TRBV5-5,TGTGCCAGCAGCCCCTCGGCCGCGGGGGGCGACAATGAGCAGTTCTTC,CASSPSAAGGDNEQFF
-,-,TRBJ1-5,TRBV10-3,TGTGCCATCAGTGAGCAGGCTTCGGGGCAGCCCCAGCATTTT,CAISEQASGQPQHF
-,-,TRBJ1-1,TRBV27,TGTGCCAGCAGGCCGGGACTCCTGAACACTGAAGCTTTCTTT,CASRPGLLNTEAFF
TRBD1,-,TRBJ1-2,TRBV28,TGTGCCAGCAGCCCGGGACAGGAGCGCAGGTACTATGGCTACACCTTC,CASSPGQERRYYGYTF
TRBD2,-,TRBJ2-7,TRBV6-2/TRBV6-3,TGTGCCAGCAGTGACCACGGGGGGGGAACCTACGAGCAGTACTTC,CASSDHGGGTYEQYF
-,-,TRBJ2-7,TRBV4-1,TGCGCCAGCAGCCAACCCGGTAGTGGTGTCTACGAGCAGTACTTC,CASSQPGSGVYEQYF
TRBD1,-,TRBJ1-2,TRBV4-2,TGTGCCAGCAGCCAAGATCTAGGGGGACAGGGGAATGGCTACACCTTC,CASSQDLGGQGNGYTF
TRBD2,-,TRBJ2-5,TRBV7-9,TGTGCCAGCAGCTTTGTGGCGGGAGGGCTCGGTCAACAAGAGACCCAGTACTTC,CASSFVAGGLGQQETQYF
-,-,TRBJ1-6,TRBV10-1,TGCGCCAGCAGTGAGAACCGGGACACCGTTGGATTCAATTCACCCCTCCACTTT,CASSENRDTVGFNSPLHF
TRBD1,-,TRBJ2-6,TRBV30,TGTGCCTGGAGTGGGGGACAGGGCTACTCTGGGGCCAACGTCCTGACTTTC,CAWSGGQGYSGANVLTF
TRBD2,-,TRBJ2-7,TRBV10-2,TGCGCCAGCGCGCGTAGCGGGGGTGGAACTAACGAGCAGTACTTC,CASARSGGGTNEQYF
TRBD2,once,TRBJ2-3,TRBV9,TGTGCCAGCAGCGTAGGGGCTAGCGGGAAGCGAGATACGCAGTATTTT,CASSVGASGKRDTQYF
-,-,TRBJ1-1,TRBV7-2,TGTGCCAGCTATAAGGTGGGGCAGAAGAACACTGAAGCTTTCTTT,CASYKVGQKNTEAFF
TRBD1,-,TRBJ1-5,TRBV10-3,TGTGCCATCTCGACAGGGGTCGGCAATCAGCCCCAGCATTTT,CAISTGVGNQPQHF
-,-,TRBJ1-3,TRBV21-1,TGTGCCAGCAGCAAAGCACAAGCATTGGACAGGGCTGGAAACACCATATATTTT,CASSKAQALDRAGNTIYF
-,-,TRBJ2-3,TRBV6-1,TGTGCCAGCAGTGCTGGAGGGGCTGGCCTCACAGATACGCAGTATTTT,CASSAGGAGLTDTQYF
TRBD1,-,TRBJ1-4,TRBV9,TGTGCCAGCAGCGTAGGACAGGGAGCCGGCGAAAAACTGTTTTTT,CASSVGQGAGEKLFF
-,few,TRBJ2-7,TRBV5-5,TGTGCCAGCAGCTTGGAGCAGGGGGGAACCTACGAGCAGTACTTC,CASSLEQGGTYEQYF
TRBD1,many,TRBJ1-5,TRBV28,TGTGCCAGCAGTTTGGCAGGGGGTAATCAGCCCCAGCATTTT,CASSLAGGNQPQHF
-,once,TRBJ2-7,TRBV5-6,TGTGCCAGCAGCTTGAATGTGGGCCACGAGCAGTACTTC,CASSLNVGHEQYF
-,-,TRBJ1-4,TRBV23-1,TGCGCCAGCAGTCCCCCGTGCCGGGCCTGGAGGGAAAAACTGTTTTTT,CASSPPCRAWREKLFF
TRBD1,once,TRBJ2-7,TRBV14,TGTGCCAGCAGGAGGACAGGGAACGAGCAGTACTTC,CASRRTGNEQYF
TRBD1,-,TRBJ1-1,TRBV13,TGTGCCAGCAGCTTAGGCAGGGGGAAATCTTCCGTTTCTATGAGCACTGAAGCTTTCTTT,CASSLGRGKSSVSMSTEAFF
-,-,TRBJ2-1,TRBV4-1,TGCGCCAGCAGCCAAGCTGACGTGACAGCTAACAATGAGCAGTTCTTC,CASSQADVTANNEQFF
-,-,TRBJ1-2,TRBV24-1,TGTGCCACCAGTGCCGTCGACGCTCAGGGGAACTATGGCTACACCTTC,CATSAVDAQGNYGYTF
TRBD2,-,TRBJ2-7,TRBV30,TGTGCCTGGTCTAGCGGGAGTACGTACGAGCAGTACTTC,CAWSSGSTYEQYF
-,-,TRBJ2-1,TRBV28,TGTGCCAGCAGGCCTCCAACGCTTACGGATGAGCAGTTCTTC,CASRPPTLTDEQFF
-,few,TRBJ2-3,TRBV4-2,TGTGCCAGTTGTTTTAGCGGATACACAGATACGCAGTATTTT,CASCFSGYTDTQYF
-,few,TRBJ2-7,TRBV19,TGTGCCAGTAGTATCATTGCGGGGGCCCTCACCTACGAGCAGTACTTC,CASSIIAGALTYEQYF
-,-,TRBJ1-5,TRBV28,TGTGCCAGCAGTTTAGAGCAGGGGCGACAGCCCCAGCATTTT,CASSLEQGRQPQHF
TRBD1,-,TRBJ2-7,TRBV7-2,TGTGCCAGCGGCTACCCCGGGACAGGGGGCGGAAGCTACGAGCAGTACTTC,CASGYPGTGGGSYEQYF
-,-,TRBJ2-7,TRBV4-2,TGTGCCAGCAGCCAAGATAGAGCGGCCAGATACTTC,CASSQDRAARYF